This TCR beta chain was documented in a study of blood T cell repertoires in COVID-19. Background on the study: Samples taken during acute and convalescent COVID-19 were collected in the United States, Italy and Spain. PBMCs, B-cell-depleted T cells, or T cells provided the cDNA or gDNA that made up the material.

Original analysis: Estimation of nucleated cell counts relied on the amplification of reference gene primers. Generated by immunoSEQ multiplex PCR, the TCRdb table keeps only in-frame clones and is missing some. V, J and clone size reflect that table, while D and trimming were determined from the DNA. The data show 35,000 to 40,000 clones, with 90% seen just once and 12% held by the top ten. The clonotype comes from a man aged 65 to 85 with acute or convalescent COVID-19. Sequencing was performed on peripheral blood.

Here the CDR3 DNA reads TGTGCCAGCAGCCCCGGAGCTAGCACAGATACGCAGTATTTT. It is translated as CASSPGASTDTQYF. The chain is built from TRBV11-3 and TRBJ2-3; D remains ambiguous. CDR3 length: 14 residues. V shed 5 bases and J shed 0 bases, with 9 bases lying between them. The germline gives CDR1 SGHNT, CDR2 YENEEA.